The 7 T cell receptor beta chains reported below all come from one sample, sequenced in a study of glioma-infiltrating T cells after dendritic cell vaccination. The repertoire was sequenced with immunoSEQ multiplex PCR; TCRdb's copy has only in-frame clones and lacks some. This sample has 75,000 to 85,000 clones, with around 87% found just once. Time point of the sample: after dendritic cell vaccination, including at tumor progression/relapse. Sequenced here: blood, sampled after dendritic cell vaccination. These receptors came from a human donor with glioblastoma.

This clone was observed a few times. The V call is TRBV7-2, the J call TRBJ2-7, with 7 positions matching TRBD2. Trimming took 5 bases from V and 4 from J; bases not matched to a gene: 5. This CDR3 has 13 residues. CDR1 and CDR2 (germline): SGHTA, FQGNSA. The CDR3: CASSGRARYEQYF. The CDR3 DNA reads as TGTGCCAGCAGCGGGAGGGCTAGGTACGAGCAGTACTTC.

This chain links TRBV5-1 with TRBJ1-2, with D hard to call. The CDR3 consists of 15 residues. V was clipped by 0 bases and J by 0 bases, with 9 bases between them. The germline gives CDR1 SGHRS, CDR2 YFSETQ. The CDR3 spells CASSLENLANYGYTF. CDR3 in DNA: TGCGCCAGCAGCTTGGAAAACTTAGCTAACTATGGCTACACCTTC.

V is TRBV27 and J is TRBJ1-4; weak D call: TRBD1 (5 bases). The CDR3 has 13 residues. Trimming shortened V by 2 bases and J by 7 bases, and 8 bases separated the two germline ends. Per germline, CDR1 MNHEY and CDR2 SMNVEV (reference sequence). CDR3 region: CASSLVGGEKLFF. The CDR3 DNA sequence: TGTGCCAGCAGTTTAGTGGGGGGTGAAAAACTGTTTTTT.

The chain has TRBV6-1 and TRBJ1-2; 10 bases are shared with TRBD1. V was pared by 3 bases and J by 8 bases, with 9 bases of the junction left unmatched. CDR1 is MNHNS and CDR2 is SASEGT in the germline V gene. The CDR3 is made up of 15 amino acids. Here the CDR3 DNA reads TGTGCCAGCAGTGATCAGGGACAGGGGTTAAGCGGCTACACCTTC. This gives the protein CASSDQGQGLSGYTF.

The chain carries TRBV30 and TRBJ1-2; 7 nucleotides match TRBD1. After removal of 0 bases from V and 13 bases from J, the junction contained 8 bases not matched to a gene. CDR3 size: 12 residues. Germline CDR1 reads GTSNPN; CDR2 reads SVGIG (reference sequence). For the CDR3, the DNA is TGTGCCTGGAGTGTAACAGGGGTTGGTAGCACCTTC. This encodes CAWSVTGVGSTF.

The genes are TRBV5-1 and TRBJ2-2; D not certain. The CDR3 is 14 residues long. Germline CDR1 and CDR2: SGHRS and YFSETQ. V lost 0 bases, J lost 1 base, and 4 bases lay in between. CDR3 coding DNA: TGCGCCAGCAGCTTGGGACAGAACACCGGGGAGCTGTTTTTT. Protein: CASSLGQNTGELFF.

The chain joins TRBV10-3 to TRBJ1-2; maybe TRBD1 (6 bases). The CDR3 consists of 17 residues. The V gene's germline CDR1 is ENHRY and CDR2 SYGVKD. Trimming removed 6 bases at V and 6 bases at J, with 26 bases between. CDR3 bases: TGTGCCATCAGGAAGACGGACAGCTTACTAGGGCCCGATGGCTACACCTTC. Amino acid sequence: CAIRKTDSLLGPDGYTF.